This T cell receptor (beta chain) appears in the sequencing data of a study of blood T cell repertoires in COVID-19. Whole-study context: Sites in the United States, Italy and Spain provided acute and convalescent COVID-19 samples. The analysed material was cDNA or gDNA that came from T cells, B-cell-depleted T cells, or PBMCs.

Generated by immunoSEQ multiplex PCR, the TCRdb table keeps only in-frame clones and is missing some. Of some 200,000 clones in the sample, approximately 90% were seen once. The receptor's source is a man aged 70-80 years with acute or convalescent COVID-19. Source material: peripheral blood.

Written as DNA, the CDR3 is TGTGCCAGCAGCCACGCCGGGACTGAGAATGAAAAACTGTTTTTT. Amino acid sequence: CASSHAGTENEKLFF. The V and J genes are TRBV3-1 (or the pseudogene TRBV3-2) and TRBJ1-4, with D perhaps matching TRBD1 (5 bases). V was cut by 3 bases and J by 5 bases, with 13 bases left in between. The V gene's germline CDR1 is LGHDT and CDR2 YNNKEL (reference sequence). The CDR3 runs to 15 residues.